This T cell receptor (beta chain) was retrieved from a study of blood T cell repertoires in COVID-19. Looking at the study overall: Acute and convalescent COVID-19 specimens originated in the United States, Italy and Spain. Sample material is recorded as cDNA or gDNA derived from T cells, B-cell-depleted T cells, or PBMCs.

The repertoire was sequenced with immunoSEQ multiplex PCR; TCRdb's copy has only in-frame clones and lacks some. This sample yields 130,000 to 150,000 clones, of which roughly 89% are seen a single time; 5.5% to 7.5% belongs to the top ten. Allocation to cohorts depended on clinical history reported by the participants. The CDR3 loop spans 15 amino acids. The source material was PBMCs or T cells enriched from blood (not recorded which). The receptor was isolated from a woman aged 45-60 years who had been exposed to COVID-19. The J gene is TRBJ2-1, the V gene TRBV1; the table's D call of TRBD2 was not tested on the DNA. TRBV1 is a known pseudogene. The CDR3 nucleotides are TGCACCAGCAGCCAACCCACTAGTAGATACAATGAGCAGTTCTTC. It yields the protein CTSSQPTSRYNEQFF.